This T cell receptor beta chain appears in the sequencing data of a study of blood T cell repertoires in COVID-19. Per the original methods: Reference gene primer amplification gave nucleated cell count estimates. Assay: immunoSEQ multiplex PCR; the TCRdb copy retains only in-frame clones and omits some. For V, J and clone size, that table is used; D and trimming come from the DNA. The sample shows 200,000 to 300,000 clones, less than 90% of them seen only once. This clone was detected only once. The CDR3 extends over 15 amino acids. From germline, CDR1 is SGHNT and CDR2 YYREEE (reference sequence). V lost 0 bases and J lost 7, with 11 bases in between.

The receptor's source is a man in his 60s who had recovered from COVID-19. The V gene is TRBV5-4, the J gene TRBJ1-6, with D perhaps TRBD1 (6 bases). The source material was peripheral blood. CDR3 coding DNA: TGTGCCAGCAGCTTGGGGGAGGGGGACAATTCACCCCTCCACTTT. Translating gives CASSLGEGDNSPLHF.